This record covers a single TCR beta chain. Its antigen is currently unknown. Every donor provided one blood sample measuring 2.5 ml. UMIs that included a 6-nucleotide sample barcode were added by template switching, which took place during cDNA synthesis. Nested amplification of TCRalpha and TCRbeta cDNA involved two PCRs of roughly 16 and 10 cycles. TCRdb reprocessed the 5' RACE reads; each CDR3 protein has one entry and no DNA is given. The listing contains about 380,000 distinct CDR3 sequences. The data derive from a study of monozygotic twins with inflammatory bowel disease. Broader study findings: The co-twins with IBD showed lower TCRbeta diversity (inverse Simpson) than their healthy siblings.

Germline CDR1 reads LGHNA; CDR2 reads YNFKEQ. The CDR3 covers 15 residues. The sample consisted of blood. V usage is TRBV4-2 and J usage is TRBJ2-3. This sequence originates from a human donor with ulcerative colitis or Crohn's disease, or a healthy co-twin of an affected twin (not recorded which). CDR3 amino acids: CASSQDTSGWDTQYF.